This T cell receptor (beta chain) was captured by sequencing in a study of T cells in Graves' hyperthyroidism and ophthalmopathy. Researchers took RNA transcripts and amplified the TCR beta CDR3 regions from them. The HTBI primer set served for first-round RT-PCR of the TCR CDR3. Each CDR3 protein gets one entry after TCRdb re-called the multiplex PCR reads with MiXCR. The data hold about 540,000 distinct CDR3 sequences, with 35% to 55% observed a single time. Trimming at V came to 6 bases and at J to 5 bases, leaving 14 bases not matched to a gene. The CDR3 is 15 amino acids. Germline values: CDR1 SQVTM, CDR2 ANQGSEA. Clinicians diagnosed patients from clinical symptoms, serum thyroxine and TRAb, thyroid ultrasound and orbital computed tomography.

The genes are TRBV29-1 and TRBJ2-3; 7 nucleotides line up with TRBD2. This sequence was found in a woman aged 18 to 35 with Graves' hyperthyroidism. The sequencing sample was made of peripheral blood or thyroid tissue (not recorded which). The CDR3 DNA is TGCAGCGTCTCGGGACTAACTCGGAACCTAGATACGCAGTATTTT. Its translation is CSVSGLTRNLDTQYF.